This T cell receptor (beta chain) was recovered during a study of tissue T cells after allogeneic stem cell transplantation (dated 2022 in TCRdb). With respect to the entire study: Over a roughly 3-year period, a research-autopsy study prospectively enrolled about 7 adult allo-HCT recipients who had steroid-refractory GVHD. All GVHD patients received grafts from donors, four unmodified and three CD34-selected to deplete T cells. Gastrointestinal GVHD was present in all GVHD patients, each of whom received several lines of GVHD-directed therapy, and about 5 of these patients also had skin involvement. For viably preserved blood and marrow, CD3+ T cells were flow-sorted when cell numbers allowed, whereas DNA was extracted directly from smaller samples. The study profiled TCR beta repertoires in many tissues obtained from research autopsies of patients with and without GVHD, and also in mouse models of GVHD. The human arm was a prospective observational study without blinding or randomization. The paper's findings and limits, for the study overall: Only a few T cell clones appeared in more than one patient, yet motif-based clustering showed tissue-specific repertoire signatures that were shared between patients. Within patients, how anatomically similar tissues were was a major factor shaping TCR repertoire composition, regardless of disease or transplant status. The patient cohort was small and clinically heterogeneous, and sampling depth was acknowledged as a limitation. Which tissue TCRs were alloreactive or antigen-specific was not determined in the study, and some of the clones might have been host cells that persisted. In both patients and mice, only a limited portion of the TCR repertoire detected in tissues was captured by blood and spleen T cells.

The CDR3 measures 13 amino acids from cysteine to phenylalanine. The sequence is cut down to CDR3 DNA, 39 bases in frame from base 1. A distance of 7 bases separates the germline ends of V and J, which lose 0 bases and 7 bases respectively. The germline V gene specifies SGHAT as CDR1 and FQNNGV as CDR2. With regard to this clone: Which antigen it targets is not known. No per-base quality is available; no much larger clone lies one base away.

Library creation used the immunoSEQ multiplex PCR assay. Adaptive Biotechnologies performed the TCRbeta CDR3 sequencing at survey depth and reported CDR3 sequences, V/J genes, productive frequency and template counts. TCR beta CDR3 regions were amplified from genomic DNA instead of RNA. The original pipeline was this. Pairwise repertoire overlap between tissues was quantified with Jensen-Shannon divergence, where 1 means complete divergence and 0 identical. Tissues were clustered by single-linkage agglomerative hierarchical clustering of pairwise JSD values and displayed as dendrograms. GLIPH2 was run on all patient samples with simulation_depth 1000, kmer_min_depth 3 and cdr3_length_cutoff 8, and groups with more than two unique CDR3s were retained. A standardized tissue-overlap score was calculated by extrapolating Jaccard GLIPH-group overlap across patients to a standard repertoire size of 1000 clones. Linear mixed-effect models, with tissue as a fixed effect and individual as a random effect, were used to test how diversity related to clinical or experimental variables. TCRdb carries this immuneACCESS record with in-frame sequences only. Its versions omit some clonotypes, under half of them owing to an unresolved V gene in the studies checked, with the rest unexplained. The V and J calls and clone size are taken from that table; D and trimming were inferred from the DNA. This sample has 25,000 to 30,000 clones in its table, and more than 80% of those were observed once. The ten largest clones capture about 2% of the sample.

The meaning of the sample's time point label: recipient (host-origin) PBMCs collected before allo-HCT. The receptor's source is a male donor aged 60 or over who later had graft-versus-host disease after an allogeneic stem cell transplant. The sample consisted of blood, taken before transplantation. The rearrangement combines TRBV11-2 with TRBJ1-5; the D gene is not confidently resolved. The DNA reads as follows: TGTGCCAGCAGCTTAGAGGGTGGGCAGCCCCAGCATTTT. Its translation reads: CASSLEGGQPQHF.